What follows is one TCR beta chain and its context. The target antigen is unknown. Via MiXCR, TCRdb re-called the RT-PCR reads, giving one row per CDR3 protein. In the table there are roughly 650,000 distinct CDR3 sequences, around 15% of which are singletons. The sample belongs to a study of response to subunit inactivated influenza vaccine. Findings and limits, study-wide: The authors offered the suggestion that each seasonal influenza vaccination recruits few new T cells.

Looked up from germline, CDR1 is MNHEY and CDR2 is SMNVEV (reference sequence). CDR3 size: 19 residues. V lost 2 bases and J 3 bases, leaving 25 bases between the germline ends. The rearrangement uses TRBV27 and TRBJ2-5; D is ambiguous. The input for sequencing was PBMCs from blood, taken about 14 days before vaccination. The sequence derives from a man in his fifties who received an inactivated influenza vaccine. CDR3 sequence (DNA): TGTGCCAGCAGTTTAAATGGCAAGAGACCGAATCAAGGGAAAGAGACCCAGTACTTC. Translation gives CASSLNGKRPNQGKETQYF.